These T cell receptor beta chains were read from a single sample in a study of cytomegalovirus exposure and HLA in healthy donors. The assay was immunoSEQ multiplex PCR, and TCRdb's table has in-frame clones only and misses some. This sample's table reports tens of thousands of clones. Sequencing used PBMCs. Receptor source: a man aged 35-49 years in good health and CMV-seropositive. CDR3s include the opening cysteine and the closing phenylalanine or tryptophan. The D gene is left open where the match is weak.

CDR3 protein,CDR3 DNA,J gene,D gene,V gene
CASRGGALRSTDTQYF,TGTGCCAGCAGGGGTGGGGCTCTCCGAAGCACAGATACGCAGTATTTT,TRBJ2-3,.,TRBV2
CASSGLGEAFF,TGTGCCAGCAGCGGTCTCGGTGAAGCTTTCTTT,TRBJ1-1,.,TRBV6-5
CASSSGTFITDTQYF,TGTGCCAGCAGCTCAGGGACTTTTATCACAGATACGCAGTATTTT,TRBJ2-3,.,TRBV7-3
CASSGSGLASNQPQHF,TGCGCCAGCAGCGGCTCAGGGTTAGCTTCGAATCAGCCCCAGCATTTT,TRBJ1-5,.,TRBV10-2
CASSYTVADTQYF,TGTGCCAGCAGTTACACGGTAGCAGATACGCAGTATTTT,TRBJ2-3,.,TRBV6-5
CASSLTGQGGWEQYF,TGCGCCAGCAGCTTGACCGGACAGGGAGGCTGGGAGCAGTACTTC,TRBJ2-7,TRBD1,TRBV5-1
CASRDLALTPYEQYF,TGTGCCAGCAGGGACCTAGCTTTGACCCCCTACGAGCAGTACTTC,TRBJ2-7,.,TRBV2
CASSLVGSYGYTF,TGTGCCAGCAGCCTCGTCGGTTCCTATGGCTACACCTTC,TRBJ1-2,.,TRBV28
CASTTAGDTDTKYF,TGTGCCAGCACTACAGCGGGGGACACAGATACGAAGTATTTT,TRBJ2-3,TRBD2,TRBV6-1
CASSPTEKNTEAFF,TGTGCCAGCAGCCCGACGGAGAAAAACACTGAAGCTTTCTTT,TRBJ1-1,.,TRBV7-9
CASARGTENYGYTF,TGTGCCAGCGCCCGAGGGACAGAGAACTATGGCTACACCTTC,TRBJ1-2,TRBD1,TRBV7-9
CASSFLGTEGRNEQFF,TGTGCCAGCAGTTTTCTCGGGACAGAGGGGAGGAATGAGCAGTTCTTC,TRBJ2-1,.,TRBV28
CASSTGTSTPYEQYF,TGTGCCAGCAGCACCGGGACATCCACACCCTACGAGCAGTACTTC,TRBJ2-7,.,TRBV9
CASSAGGGTDTQYF,TGTGCCAGCAGCGCGGGCGGGGGGACAGATACGCAGTATTTT,TRBJ2-3,TRBD2,TRBV9
CASSNKLAGDRDTQYF,TGTGCCAGTAGTAACAAACTAGCGGGAGATCGGGATACGCAGTATTTT,TRBJ2-3,TRBD2,TRBV19
CASSLPGAGIGEKLFF,TGTGCCAGCAGCTTGCCCGGCGCGGGGATAGGGGAAAAACTGTTTTTT,TRBJ1-4,.,TRBV5-5
CASSYGQGGQETQYF,TGTGCCAGCAGTTATGGACAGGGGGGTCAAGAGACCCAGTACTTC,TRBJ2-5,TRBD1,TRBV28
CASSPNVGRTETQYF,TGTGCCAGCAGCCCCAACGTGGGGAGGACTGAGACCCAGTACTTC,TRBJ2-5,.,TRBV5-8
CASSSGGRSTDTQYF,TGTGCCAGCAGCTCGGGGGGGCGTAGCACAGATACGCAGTATTTT,TRBJ2-3,TRBD2,TRBV11-2
CASSPSLYEQYF,TGTGCCAGCAGTCCTAGTCTCTACGAGCAGTACTTC,TRBJ2-7,.,TRBV27
CASSSAGGAINEKLFF,TGTGCCAGCAGCTCGGCGGGGGGGGCTATTAATGAAAAACTGTTTTTT,TRBJ1-4,.,TRBV2
CASRTDWQGSNQPQHF,TGTGCCAGCAGAACCGATTGGCAGGGTAGCAATCAGCCCCAGCATTTT,TRBJ1-5,.,TRBV28
CASSLPTTVNTEAFF,TGTGCCAGCAGCCTTCCGACGACAGTCAACACTGAAGCTTTCTTT,TRBJ1-1,.,TRBV28
CASSESAGAKETQYF,TGTGCCAGCAGTGAATCAGCGGGGGCAAAAGAGACCCAGTACTTC,TRBJ2-5,TRBD2,TRBV6-1
CASRRDSYEQYF,TGTGCCAGCAGACGGGACAGCTACGAGCAGTACTTC,TRBJ2-7,TRBD1,TRBV5-6
CASSRGMWTNTEAFF,TGTGCCAGCAGCCGGGGTATGTGGACGAACACTGAAGCTTTCTTT,TRBJ1-1,.,TRBV28
CAWNQGQDEKLFF,TGTGCCTGGAATCAGGGGCAGGATGAAAAACTGTTTTTT,TRBJ1-4,.,TRBV30
CASSLPDRSNEKLFF,TGTGCCAGCAGTTTACCCGACAGGAGTAATGAAAAACTGTTTTTT,TRBJ1-4,.,TRBV27
CASSVDASEAYEQYF,TGTGCCAGCAGCGTAGATGCCAGCGAGGCCTACGAGCAGTACTTC,TRBJ2-7,.,TRBV9
CASSKGGETQYF,TGTGCCAGCAGTAAAGGGGGAGAGACCCAGTACTTC,TRBJ2-5,.,TRBV6-5
CAIGGWSTEAFF,TGTGCCATCGGGGGATGGAGCACTGAAGCTTTCTTT,TRBJ1-1,.,TRBV6-1
CASSLAGGGYTEAFF,TGCGCCAGCAGCTTGGCCGGCGGGGGATACACTGAAGCTTTCTTT,TRBJ1-1,.,TRBV5-1
CASSFPPQGADPEQFF,TGTGCCAGCAGTTTTCCCCCACAGGGGGCGGATCCTGAGCAGTTCTTC,TRBJ2-1,TRBD1,TRBV6-5
CASSPFRDLANEQFF,TGCGCCAGCAGTCCTTTCCGGGACTTAGCAAATGAGCAGTTCTTC,TRBJ2-1,.,TRBV4-3
CASSPRTSAQETQYF,TGTGCCAGCAGCCCCCGGACTAGCGCCCAAGAGACCCAGTACTTC,TRBJ2-5,TRBD2,TRBV13
CASGSSGSGEQYF,TGTGCTAGTGGTTCTAGCGGGAGTGGCGAGCAGTACTTC,TRBJ2-7,TRBD2,TRBV12-5
CASSQATADSYEQYF,TGTGCCAGCAGTCAAGCGACAGCCGATTCCTACGAGCAGTACTTC,TRBJ2-7,.,TRBV28
CASSLGAGDAFF,TGTGCCAGCAGCCTAGGGGCAGGGGACGCTTTCTTT,TRBJ1-1,.,TRBV13
CASSLAGTGWADTQYF,TGTGCCAGCAGCTTGGCTGGGACAGGGTGGGCAGATACGCAGTATTTT,TRBJ2-3,TRBD1,TRBV5-5
CASRSSGVETQYF,TGTGCCAGCAGATCCTCGGGGGTGGAGACCCAGTACTTC,TRBJ2-5,.,TRBV2
CASSPGTGISIYF,TGTGCCAGTAGTCCCGGGACAGGGATATCCATATATTTT,TRBJ1-3,TRBD1,TRBV19
CASSVEGGRAVTGELFF,TGTGCCAGCAGCGTAGAAGGCGGGAGGGCCGTGACCGGGGAGCTGTTTTTT,TRBJ2-2,TRBD2,TRBV9
CASSIGNRGWQPQHF,TGTGCCAGCAGCATTGGAAACAGGGGTTGGCAGCCCCAGCATTTT,TRBJ1-5,TRBD1,TRBV5-6
CASSVATPVRELFF,TGTGCCAGCAGCGTAGCTACCCCTGTACGGGAGCTGTTTTTT,TRBJ2-2,.,TRBV9
CASRGDRGVWGYTF,TGTGCCAGCAGAGGGGACAGGGGGGTGTGGGGCTACACCTTC,TRBJ1-2,TRBD1,TRBV25-1
CASSLEGLADSYEQYF,TGCGCCAGCAGCTTGGAGGGACTAGCGGACTCCTACGAGCAGTACTTC,TRBJ2-7,TRBD2,TRBV5-1
CASSLEDSYGYTF,TGTGCCAGCAGCTTGGAAGACAGCTATGGCTACACCTTC,TRBJ1-2,.,TRBV7-9
CASKTGGNYGYTF,TGTGCCAGTAAGACAGGGGGCAACTATGGCTACACCTTC,TRBJ1-2,TRBD1,TRBV19
CASSTTAAENTGELFF,TGTGCCAGCTCCACTACGGCTGCGGAGAACACCGGGGAGCTGTTTTTT,TRBJ2-2,.,TRBV18
CASSVRSNAGAYEQYF,TGTGCCAGCAGCGTGAGGAGTAACGCGGGTGCCTACGAGCAGTACTTC,TRBJ2-7,.,TRBV9
CASSLAVSYEQYF,TGTGCCAGCAGCTTGGCTGTCAGCTACGAGCAGTACTTC,TRBJ2-7,.,TRBV7-8